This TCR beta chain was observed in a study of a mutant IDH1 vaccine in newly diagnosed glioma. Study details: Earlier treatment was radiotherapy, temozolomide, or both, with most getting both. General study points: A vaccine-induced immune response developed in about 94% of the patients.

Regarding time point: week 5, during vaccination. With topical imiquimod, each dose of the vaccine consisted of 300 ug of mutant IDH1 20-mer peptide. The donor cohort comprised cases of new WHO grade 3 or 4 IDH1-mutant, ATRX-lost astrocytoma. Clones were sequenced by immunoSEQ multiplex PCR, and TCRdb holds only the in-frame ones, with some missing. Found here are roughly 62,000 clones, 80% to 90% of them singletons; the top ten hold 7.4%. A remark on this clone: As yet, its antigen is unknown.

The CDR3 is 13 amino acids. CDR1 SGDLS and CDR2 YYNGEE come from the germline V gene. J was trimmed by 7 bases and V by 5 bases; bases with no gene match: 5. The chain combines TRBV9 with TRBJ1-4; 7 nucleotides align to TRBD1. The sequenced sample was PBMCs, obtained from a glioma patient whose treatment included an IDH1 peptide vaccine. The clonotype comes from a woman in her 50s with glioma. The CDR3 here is CASRDRESEKLFF. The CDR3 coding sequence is TGTGCCAGCAGAGACAGGGAGTCTGAAAAACTGTTTTTT. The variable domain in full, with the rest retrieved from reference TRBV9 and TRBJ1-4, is DSGVTQTPKHLITATGQRVTLRCSPRSGDLSVYWYQQSLDQGLQFLIQYYNGEERAKGNILERFSAQQFPDLHSELNLSSLELGDSALYFCASRDRESEKLFFGSGTQLSVL.